The entry below describes one T cell receptor beta chain. No antigen is known for it. This entry is derived from a study of cytomegalovirus exposure and HLA in healthy donors. PCR primers comprised 60 Vbeta and 13 Jbeta primers. Only in-frame clones appear in the TCRdb table, and some are missing; sequencing was by immunoSEQ multiplex PCR. The profile covers roughly 180,000 clones, with about 80% appearing a single time and approximately 1.3% taken by the ten largest. The V end lost 4 bases, the J end lost 0 bases, and 10 bases lay between the germline ends. The CDR3 consists of 15 residues. Germline V gives CDR1 SGHRS, CDR2 YFSETQ. Study results and caveats: About 90% or about 30% of the time was how often most TCR beta V segments were productive, according to an earlier analysis.

This receptor was taken from a man aged 25 to 40 in good health and CMV-seronegative. The chain uses TRBV5-1 and TRBJ2-2; D not certain. Sequences were obtained from PBMCs. Here the CDR3 reads CASSPTGANTGELFF. DNA for the CDR3: TGCGCCAGCAGCCCGACTGGAGCGAACACCGGGGAGCTGTTTTTT.